These 17 T cell receptor beta chains originate from one sample sequenced in a study of Ad26.COV2.S vaccination and SARS-CoV-2 variants. Sequenced by immunoSEQ multiplex PCR; TCRdb stores in-frame clones only, minus some. The sample records fewer than 50,000 clones, 65% to 90% being singletons. Source: peripheral blood, taken after recovery from COVID-19. The source is a human donor who had recovered from COVID-19.

V usage is TRBV11-2 and J usage is TRBJ2-1; TRBD1 is a possible D gene (5 bases). This CDR3 has 12 residues. Germline CDR1 SGHAT, CDR2 FQNNGV. Trimming cost V 6 bases and J 10 bases, with 13 bases left between them. CDR3 coding DNA: TGTGCCAGCAGATATAGGGGTCGGGAGCAGTTCTTC. It specifies CASRYRGREQFF.

The chain carries TRBV5-1 and TRBJ2-3; D is ambiguous. Germline-derived CDR1 and CDR2 are SGHRS and YFSETQ. Trimming left V 5 bases short and J 2 bases short, with 15 bases between. The CDR3 has 15 amino acids. CDR3 amino acids: CASSYYSVVTDTQYF. The CDR3 DNA follows: TGCGCCAGCAGTTATTACTCCGTGGTCACAGATACGCAGTATTTT.

J is TRBJ2-3 and V is TRBV12-3 or TRBV12-4; no clear D gene. This CDR3 spans 11 amino acids. V was pared by 3 bases and J by 6 bases, with 4 bases between. The CDR3 DNA sequence: TGTGCCAGCAGTTTGGGGGATACGCAGTATTTT. Protein: CASSLGDTQYF.

This clone has ten or more counts. This chain joins TRBV7-2 and TRBJ1-3; D call uncertain. Germline loops: CDR1 SGHTA, CDR2 FQGNSA. Trimming cost V 0 bases and J 0 bases, with 6 bases left between them. The CDR3 has 15 amino acids. CDR3: CASSLAASSGNTIYF. For the CDR3, the DNA is TGTGCCAGCAGCTTAGCGGCCAGCTCTGGAAACACCATATATTTT.

The J gene is TRBJ2-7, the V gene TRBV10-3, with D perhaps TRBD2 (5 bases). Germline V gene lookup returns CDR1 ENHRY and CDR2 SYGVKD. The CDR3 covers 13 residues. Trimming stripped 4 bases from V and 0 bases from J, with 7 bases between. The CDR3 spells CAISAGSSYEQYV. CDR3 in DNA: TGTGCCATCAGTGCGGGAAGCTCCTACGAGCAGTACGTC.

The genes are TRBV19 and TRBJ1-5; the D gene is possibly TRBD1 (5 bases). CDR3 length: 12 amino acids. CDR1 is LNHDA and CDR2 is SQIVND in the germline V gene (reference sequence). Trimming removed 7 bases at V and 9 bases at J, with 13 bases between. CDR3 sequence (DNA): TGTGCCAGTATAGGTGGGGCAGGGCCCCAGCATTTT. Its translation is CASIGGAGPQHF.

The J gene is TRBJ1-1, the V gene TRBV11-3; D not certain. CDR3 length equals 13 residues. Deletions cut 1 base from V and 4 bases from J, with 7 bases between. CDR1 and CDR2 (germline): SGHNT, YENEEA. The chain's CDR3 is CASSLGSVTEAFF. DNA of the CDR3: TGTGCCAGCAGCTTAGGATCGGTCACTGAAGCTTTCTTT.

The rearrangement links TRBV5-5 to TRBJ2-2, with D tentatively TRBD1 or TRBD2 (5 bases each). V lost 1 base, J lost 4 bases, and 11 bases lay in between. The CDR3 runs 15 residues. Per germline, CDR1 SGHKS and CDR2 YYEKEE (reference sequence). CDR3 in amino acids: CASSLQGTVTGELFF. Here the CDR3 DNA reads TGTGCCAGCAGCTTGCAAGGGACGGTCACCGGGGAGCTGTTTTTT.

V is TRBV15 and J is TRBJ1-1, with unresolved D. The CDR3 has 13 residues. The germline CDR1 and CDR2 sequences are LNHNV and YYDKDF (reference sequence). Deletions cut 6 bases from V and 2 bases from J, with 10 bases between. CDR3 in amino acids: CATRVSENTEAFF. CDR3 bases: TGTGCCACCAGGGTCTCAGAAAACACTGAAGCTTTCTTT.

The genes are TRBV25-1 and TRBJ1-1; a possible D gene is TRBD1 (6 bases). V gave up 8 bases and J gave up 4 bases, with 14 bases separating them. Germline loops: CDR1 MGHDK, CDR2 SYGVNS. The CDR3 has 13 amino acids. The CDR3 protein is CASRRRGSTEAFF. Written as DNA, the CDR3 is TGTGCCAGCCGACGTAGGGGGAGCACTGAAGCTTTCTTT.

This clone was counted once. The rearrangement joins TRBV30 to TRBJ2-3; D could derive from TRBD1 or TRBD2 (6 bases each). Germline CDR1 is GTSNPN and CDR2 is SVGIG (reference sequence). The V end was cut by 3 bases, the J end by 2 bases, with 12 bases between. The CDR3 contains 14 residues. Here the CDR3 DNA reads TGTGCCTGGAGACCAGGGGACTTCACAGATACGCAGTATTTT. Its translation is CAWRPGDFTDTQYF.

Written as DNA, the CDR3 is TGTGCCAGCAGCACGGGACTAGCGATGATGGGTGAGCAGTTCTTC. Translation: CASSTGLAMMGEQFF. The rearrangement uses TRBV6-5 and TRBJ2-1; 10 bases fit TRBD2. Germline V CDR1 and CDR2: MNHEY, SVGAGI. The CDR3 is made up of 15 amino acids. Trimming removed 6 bases from V and 9 bases from J; junction bases left unmatched: 11.

The chain is built from TRBV5-6 and TRBJ2-2, with 7 nucleotides matching TRBD2. This CDR3 spans 16 amino acids. The trim removed 4 bases at V and 5 bases at J, leaving 11 bases unmatched. CDR1 SGHDT and CDR2 YYEEEE come from the germline V gene. CDR3 in amino acids: CASSRGGRARTGELFF. The CDR3 DNA reads TGTGCCAGCAGCCGGGGTGGGAGGGCCCGGACCGGGGAGCTGTTTTTT.

The rearrangement links TRBV5-6 to TRBJ2-1; no clear D. The CDR3 covers 15 residues. V gave up 4 bases and J gave up 8 bases, with 19 bases separating them. Germline V lookup: CDR1 SGHDT, CDR2 YYEEEE. CDR3 sequence reads: CASSNSWAGIYEQFF. The CDR3 DNA is TGTGCCAGCAGCAATTCTTGGGCAGGTATCTATGAGCAGTTCTTC.

The chain carries TRBV6-5 and TRBJ1-2, with TRBD1 matching 11 bases. V gave up 6 bases and J gave up 7 bases; unmatched junction bases: 1. This CDR3 is 12 amino acids long. CDR1 is MNHEY and CDR2 is SVGAGI in the germline V gene. The CDR3 nucleotides are TGTGCCAGCAGGGGACAGGGGGGTGGCTACACCTTC. Translated, it gives CASRGQGGGYTF.

This clone was seen a single time. The rearrangement joins TRBV6-5 to TRBJ1-2, with 9 positions matching TRBD1. The junction had 13 bases not matched to a gene; V was cut back by 5 bases and J by 9 bases. This CDR3 region has 15 residues. Germline CDR1 is MNHEY and CDR2 is SVGAGI. CDR3 sequence (DNA): TGTGCCAGCAGTAATCCAGGGACAGGGTGGGGACGCTACACCTTC. This translates into CASSNPGTGWGRYTF.

The rearrangement links TRBV11-3 to TRBJ2-3; D unresolved. The V and J ends lost 5 bases and 2 bases respectively, with 20 bases between them. In germline, CDR1 is SGHNT, CDR2 YENEEA. The CDR3 length is 17 residues. The CDR3 DNA reads TGTGCCAGCAGCCCACAAACGGCCTTTGAGGCCACAGATACGCAGTATTTT. Its translation: CASSPQTAFEATDTQYF.